The clone carrying this T cell receptor (beta chain) occurred once. Antigen unknown. What went into each PCR as a spike was synthetic TCR analog templates. Sequencing used immunoSEQ multiplex PCR; TCRdb keeps in-frame clones, though not all of them. The sample shows about 50,000 clones, roughly nine tenths of them seen only once. This sample is drawn from a study of PD-L1 blockade in urothelial cancer. General study findings and limits: Durable-benefit patients showed greater tumor-associated blood clone expansion at 3 weeks.

Unmatched junction bases numbered 5, after V lost 3 bases and J lost 6 bases. The CDR3 length is 13 residues. Germline lookup yields CDR1 SQVTM and CDR2 ANQGSEA. All patients carried locally advanced or metastatic urothelial carcinoma. The sample here was PBMCs, taken around atezolizumab (anti-PD-L1) treatment. The V call is TRBV29-1, the J call TRBJ1-1; 9 bases align to TRBD1. The TCR sequence derives from a man aged 60-69 years with urothelial cancer. CDR3 protein: CSVETGGPPEAFF. The CDR3 nucleotides read TGCAGCGTTGAGACAGGGGGGCCCCCTGAAGCTTTCTTT.